At least ten counts were recorded for the clone carrying this T cell receptor beta chain. This entry belongs to a study of read filtering for tumor transcriptome and immune sequencing. Molecular barcoded adaptors covering alpha/delta and beta/gamma chains were used on 400 ng RNA. A single record per CDR3 protein comes from TCRdb applying MiXCR to the reads. The table has roughly 41,000 distinct CDR3 sequences, roughly 15% seen once. In germline, CDR1 is SQVTM, CDR2 ANQGSEA. CDR3 length: 13 amino acids. Trimming cost V 3 bases and J 3 bases; bases outside gene matches: 4. The V gene is TRBV29-1, the J gene TRBJ2-5, with 7 nucleotides matching TRBD1. The receptor was derived from a donor at least 40 years old with multiple myeloma. Sequencing used a population of CD138-negative cells sorted from bone marrow. CDR3: CSVDRGTEETQYF. The CDR3 DNA follows: TGCAGCGTTGACAGGGGGACAGAAGAGACCCAGTACTTC.